A selection of T cell receptor beta chains follows, all from one sample in a study of memory CD4+ T cells and cytomegalovirus serostatus. Produced via immunoSEQ multiplex PCR; TCRdb's table is partial and in-frame only. This table holds roughly 45,000 clones, roughly 78% found once. The sample was memory CD4+ T cells from blood. The receptors originated from an adult in good health and CMV-seronegative. The CDR3 runs from the conserved cysteine through the conserved F or W. The D gene is left open where the match is weak. Some rows mark clone size as missing; the rest say once, few, many or name a class of expanded clone.

j_call v_call d_call clone_size cdr3_nt cdr3_aa
TRBJ1-2 TRBV29-1 - - TGCAGCGTTACGGGGACGGGCTATGGCTACACCTTC CSVTGTGYGYTF
TRBJ2-7 TRBV6-5 - - TGTGCCAGCAGTTACCAAGGGGGGCTTAACTACGAGCAGTACTTC CASSYQGGLNYEQYF
TRBJ1-3 TRBV5-4 - - TGTGCCAGCAGCTCCAGGGGAAGTAGTGGAAACACCATATATTTT CASSSRGSSGNTIYF
TRBJ1-5 TRBV25-1 - - TGTGCCAGCAGTGGGGGGCAGTCCCGGGCGCCCCAGCATTTT CASSGGQSRAPQHF
TRBJ2-1 TRBV2 TRBD1 once TGTGCCAGCACCGCGGGACAGGGTGAGCAGTTCTTC CASTAGQGEQFF
TRBJ2-7 TRBV30 - - TGTGCCTGCCAGAAGGGCCTTCTCGAGCAGTACTTC CACQKGLLEQYF
TRBJ1-1 TRBV2 - - TGTGCCAGCCTCACAGATAGCCTTTGGGACACTGAAGCTTTCTTT CASLTDSLWDTEAFF
TRBJ2-3 TRBV7-8 TRBD2 few TGTGCCAGCAGCGCCCTAGCGGGGGACACAGATACGCAGTATTTT CASSALAGDTDTQYF
TRBJ1-1 TRBV5-4 TRBD1 - TGTGCCAGCAGCCTTACCGGGACAGGGGGCGAAGAAGCTTTCTTT CASSLTGTGGEEAFF
TRBJ1-5 TRBV7-2 - once TGTGCCAGCAGCTTAGGCATTCCCTCGCAGGGCCACGGTGAGCCCCAGCATTTT CASSLGIPSQGHGEPQHF
TRBJ1-1 TRBV11-2 - - TGTGCCAGCAGCTTTGGAGGAGATGAAGCTTTCTTT CASSFGGDEAFF
TRBJ1-5 TRBV2 - - TGTGCCAGCAGGCAACAGGGAGGGGTGATCATGTCCCAGCATTTT CASRQQGGVIMSQHF
TRBJ2-7 TRBV5-1 - - TGCGCCAGCAGCTTTTTAGGCTACGAGCAGTACTTC CASSFLGYEQYF
TRBJ2-5 TRBV19 - few TGTGCCAGTAGTATTGGGCAGGGCGGAGAGACCCAGTACTTC CASSIGQGGETQYF
TRBJ1-3 TRBV7-2 - once TGTGCCAGCAGCTTTTACGGAAACACCATATATTTT CASSFYGNTIYF
TRBJ2-1 TRBV4-3 - few TGCGCCAGCTCGACCCGGTTAGACAATGAGCAGTTCTTC CASSTRLDNEQFF
TRBJ2-3 TRBV19 TRBD2 - TGTGCCAGTAGTAAGGGGAATCGCGGGGGGGGGTCAGATACGCAGTATTTT CASSKGNRGGGSDTQYF
TRBJ1-1 TRBV27 TRBD1 - TGTGCCAGCAGTTTACTAGGGGGCCCGGGTGAAGCTTTCTTT CASSLLGGPGEAFF
TRBJ1-4 TRBV19 - - TGTGCCACCGCGGACAGTCCTAATGAAAAACTGTTTTTT CATADSPNEKLFF
TRBJ1-3 TRBV11-1 - - TGTGCCAGCAGCCCGGAGGACACGTTCTCTGGAAACACCATATATTTT CASSPEDTFSGNTIYF
TRBJ2-7 TRBV4-3 - - TGCGCCAGCAGCCGCTATGGGGACGGCACCTACGAGCAGTACTTC CASSRYGDGTYEQYF
TRBJ2-3 TRBV7-2 TRBD2 - TGTGCCAGCAGTCTAAGGGGGACTAGCGGGGGGAAGACAGATACGCAGTATTTT CASSLRGTSGGKTDTQYF
TRBJ2-7 TRBV15 - - TGTGCCACCAGCAGAGGGGACGGTTCCTCCTACGAGCAGTACTTC CATSRGDGSSYEQYF
TRBJ1-2 TRBV7-8 - - TGTGCCAGCAGCCTAGTCCCCTTCAGGGCCCCGAACGGCTACACCTTC CASSLVPFRAPNGYTF
TRBJ2-5 TRBV7-2 TRBD2 - TGTGCCAGCAGCTTATCAGGGACTAGCGGGCAAGAGACCCAGTACTTC CASSLSGTSGQETQYF
TRBJ2-5 TRBV5-5 TRBD2 - TGTGCCAGCAGCTTGTCGGCTAGCGGGAGAGAGACCCAGTACTTC CASSLSASGRETQYF
TRBJ1-1 TRBV19 TRBD1 - TGTGCCAGTAGTAGGGACAGGGGCTTGCAGGACACTGAAGCTTTCTTT CASSRDRGLQDTEAFF
TRBJ1-6 TRBV19 - - TGTGCCAGTAGTATCGGCACTGCGATCCACTTT CASSIGTAIHF
TRBJ1-3 TRBV7-8 - - TGTGCCAGCAGCGTTTTCAGGATTGGCCTGAACACCATATATTTT CASSVFRIGLNTIYF
TRBJ1-1 TRBV28 - - TGTGCCAGCAGCCCCCGGGGTACTGAAGCTTTCTTT CASSPRGTEAFF
TRBJ1-6 TRBV28 - - TGTGCCAGCGTCCGAGGGAATTCACCCCTCCACTTT CASVRGNSPLHF
TRBJ2-6 TRBV15 - - TGTGCCACCAGAGGGGGAGGCGGGGCCAACGTCCTGACTTTC CATRGGGGANVLTF
TRBJ2-3 TRBV27 TRBD2 - TGTGCCAGCAGTCCTGGACTAGCGAAAGATACGCAGTATTTT CASSPGLAKDTQYF